The clone carrying this T cell receptor beta chain has a handful of counts. The antigen is unknown. Method: immunoSEQ multiplex PCR; TCRdb's copy keeps in-frame clones and lacks some. The data show approximately 2.5 million clones, with approximately 92% seen just once and about 0.13% held by the top ten. Splitting of CD4+ cells produced CD45RA+ naive and CD45RA-negative memory subsets. The sample belongs to a study of shared clonotypes between healthy human individuals. Study-level findings and limits: Represented diversity, genetic and exposure-history alike, was limited by few donors. Larger richness was generally estimated for naive than memory subsets. Non-shared clonotypes displayed generation probabilities falling below those of clonotypes present in all four donors.

The CDR3 loop spans 15 amino acids. Trimming pared 1 base from V and 6 bases from J, leaving 13 bases between. Germline CDR1 SGHRS, CDR2 YFSETQ. Sequenced sample: naive CD4+ T cells sorted from blood. Noted subset: CD45RA+ positively selected. This receptor was identified in a man younger than 30 in good health. The chain couples TRBV5-1 to TRBJ2-2, with D possibly being TRBD1 (6 bases). CDR3 in DNA: TGCGCCAGCAGCTTGTCCGGGACAAGGGCCGGGGAGCTGTTTTTT. Its protein product is CASSLSGTRAGELFF. Filled out from reference TRBV5-1 and TRBJ2-2, the complete variable domain reads KAGVTQTPRYLIKTRGQQVTLSCSPISGHRSVSWYQQTPGQGLQFLFEYFSETQRNKGNFPGRFSGRQFSNSRSEMNVSTLELGDSALYLCASSLSGTRAGELFFGEGSRLTVL.